The 32 T cell receptor beta chains below all came from one sample that was sequenced in a study of early T cells in non-severe SARS-CoV-2 infection. TCRdb re-derived calls from the 5' RACE reads in MiXCR, one entry per CDR3 protein. Counted here are tens of thousands of distinct CDR3 sequences, under 9.5% occurring once; the ten biggest clones make up 5.9%. The sequenced sample consisted of whole blood. The receptors here all came from an adult who was a healthcare worker with PCR-confirmed SARS-CoV-2 infection or an uninfected control (not recorded which).

This chain joins TRBV7-9 and TRBJ2-1; D might be TRBD2 (7 bases). V lost 8 bases and J 9 bases, leaving 14 bases between the germline ends. Germline V CDR1 and CDR2: SEHNR, FQNEAQ (reference sequence). This CDR3 is 12 amino acids long. CDR3 residues: CASRGASGEQFF. In DNA, the CDR3 is TGTGCCAGCCGGGGGGCTAGCGGTGAGCAGTTCTTC.

This clonotype has ten or more counts. The rearrangement joins TRBV7-6 to TRBJ2-3; the D gene is possibly TRBD1 (5 bases). This CDR3 spans 15 amino acids. The germline CDR1 and CDR2 sequences are SGHVS and FNYEAQ. V was trimmed by 1 base and J by 1 base, leaving 9 bases between them. The CDR3 nucleotides read TGTGCCAGCAGCTTAGGGCCCAGGGGCACAGATACGCAGTATTTT. The encoded protein is CASSLGPRGTDTQYF.

This clonotype has ten or more counts. This chain connects TRBV9 to TRBJ1-1, with TRBD1 matching over 9 bases. Germline V gene data show CDR1 as SGDLS and CDR2 as YYNGEE. V lost 3 bases, J lost 8 bases, and 8 bases stayed unmatched. The CDR3 is 14 residues long. The CDR3 here is CASSASSGQGEAFF. The CDR3 bases are TGTGCCAGCAGCGCCTCATCCGGACAGGGGGAAGCTTTCTTT.

This clonotype was observed many times. The gene calls are TRBV20-1 and TRBJ2-7; D perhaps matches TRBD2 (7 bases). The CDR3 has 15 amino acids. Germline CDR1 and CDR2: DFQATT and SNEGSKA (reference sequence). V lost 0 bases, J lost 2 bases, and 14 bases lay in between. The CDR3 loop is CSARDQRGGTYEQYF. The DNA of the CDR3 is TGCAGTGCTAGAGATCAGAGGGGGGGAACCTACGAGCAGTACTTC.

There are many counts of this clonotype. The CDR3 DNA reads as TGTGCCAGCACCCAGGGAAACGGGGAGCTGTTTTTT. This sequence encodes CASTQGNGELFF. This chain uses TRBV2 with TRBJ2-2; possibly TRBD1 for D (5 bases). Germline values: CDR1 SNHLY, CDR2 FYNNEI. Trimming removed 7 bases from V and 7 bases from J, with 10 bases in between. The CDR3 has 12 residues.

This clonotype came up many times. The chain couples TRBV4-2 to TRBJ2-7, with TRBD1 as a possible D gene (6 bases). This CDR3 is built from 16 residues. Germline V lookup: CDR1 LGHNA, CDR2 YNFKEQ. Trimming cost V 0 bases and J 4 bases, with 16 bases left between them. CDR3 nucleotides: TGTGCCAGCAGCCAAGAACAGGGCGGACACCCATACGAGCAGTACTTC. This sequence encodes CASSQEQGGHPYEQYF.

This clonotype was seen just once. The chain joins TRBV4-2 to TRBJ2-5; TRBD1 is a possible D gene (6 bases). Per the germline V gene, CDR1 is LGHNA and CDR2 is YNFKEQ. Trimming pared 0 bases from V and 4 bases from J, leaving 18 bases between. This CDR3 comprises 17 residues. The CDR3 is CASSQDLAGELGETQYF. DNA for the CDR3: TGTGCCAGCAGCCAAGATCTGGCAGGGGAGCTTGGAGAGACCCAGTACTTC.

This clonotype occurred a few times. The gene calls are TRBV7-9 and TRBJ2-7, with 9 bases matching TRBD2. The CDR3 sequence is 14 residues long. Germline CDR1 is SEHNR and CDR2 is FQNEAQ (reference sequence). V lost 2 bases and J lost 2; bases outside the gene matches: 1. The CDR3 DNA is TGTGCCAGCAGCTTATTAGCGGGAGCCTACGAGCAGTACTTC. This sequence encodes CASSLLAGAYEQYF.

The chain employs TRBV18 and TRBJ1-1, with 7 bases lining up with TRBD1. This CDR3 contains 14 residues. The junction had 4 bases not matched to a gene; V was cut back by 5 bases and J by 1 base. The V gene's germline CDR1 is KGHSH and CDR2 LQKENI. The DNA of the CDR3 is TGTGCCAGCTCAAAGGGACAGCAGAACACTGAAGCTTTCTTT. This codes for CASSKGQQNTEAFF. The full variable domain, rest sourced from reference TRBV18 and TRBJ1-1, is NAGVMQNPRHLVRRRGQEARLRCSPMKGHSHVYWYRQLPEEGLKFMVYLQKENIIDESGMPKERFSAEFPKEGPSILRIQQVVRGDSAAYFCASSKGQQNTEAFFGQGTRLTVV.

At least ten counts were recorded for this clonotype. This rearrangement joins TRBV15 to TRBJ2-1, with D perhaps matching TRBD2 (5 bases). Germline-derived CDR1 and CDR2 are LNHNV and YYDKDF (reference sequence). This CDR3 region has 15 residues. V lost 6 bases and J 3 bases, leaving 15 bases between the germline ends. CDR3 coding DNA: TGTGCCACCAGGCCCTCACGAGGGTTCTACAATGAGCAGTTCTTC. Translating gives CATRPSRGFYNEQFF.

This clonotype was recorded many times. The CDR3 DNA sequence: TGTGCCAGCAGTGAACCCCCCAGGGGGCACTACGAGCAGTACTTC. Amino acid sequence: CASSEPPRGHYEQYF. The chain carries TRBV6-1 and TRBJ2-7, with 8 bases aligning to TRBD1. Germline V gene lookup returns CDR1 MNHNS and CDR2 SASEGT. After removal of 2 bases from V and 3 bases from J, the junction contained 6 bases not matched to a gene. The CDR3 contains 15 residues.

This clonotype turned up a few times. This sequence joins TRBV7-7 and TRBJ2-1; the match to TRBD2 covers 9 bases. The CDR3 contains 15 residues. Germline-derived CDR1 and CDR2 are SSHAT and FNYEAQ (reference sequence). V gave up 2 bases and J gave up 5 bases; unmatched junction bases: 4. The CDR3 bases are TGTGCCAGCAGCTTAACCCTAGCGGGAAACAATGAGCAGTTCTTC. Amino acids: CASSLTLAGNNEQFF.

The V call is TRBV6-5, the J call TRBJ2-4, with TRBD2 as a possible D gene (5 bases). Per germline, CDR1 MNHEY and CDR2 SVGAGI. CDR3 length: 15 residues. Trimming removed 0 bases at V and 8 bases at J, with 14 bases between. The CDR3 loop is CASSYSGKGTDIQYF. In nucleotides, the CDR3 is TGTGCCAGCAGTTACTCCGGGAAGGGTACGGACATTCAGTACTTC.

A single count supports this clonotype. The J gene is TRBJ2-1, the V gene TRBV3-1; 9 bases align to TRBD2. The CDR3 contains 16 residues. CDR1 is LGHDT and CDR2 is YNNKEL in the germline V gene (reference sequence). The V gene end was trimmed by 2 bases and the J gene end by 15 bases; junction bases not matched to a gene: 17. The CDR3 region has the DNA TGTGCCAGCAGCCAAACTTCCGTGGGTAGCGGGAGATTTTGGTTCTTC. Amino acids: CASSQTSVGSGRFWFF.

The sample holds many counts of this clonotype. J is TRBJ2-3 and V is TRBV6-2 or TRBV6-3, with 7 bases matching TRBD2. The CDR3 consists of 16 residues. Losses at the gene ends were 5 bases for V and 4 bases for J; bases not matched to a gene: 12. The germline V gene encodes CDR1 MNHEY and CDR2 SVGEGT. The CDR3 spells CASSKDPGRGADTQYF. CDR3 DNA sequence: TGTGCCAGCAGTAAAGACCCGGGACGGGGGGCAGATACGCAGTATTTT.

This clonotype was observed a few times. The chain carries TRBV7-6 and TRBJ2-7; 11 nucleotides line up with TRBD2. This CDR3 spans 15 amino acids. With 0 bases clipped from V and 2 bases from J, the junction kept 0 bases outside the gene matches. The V gene's germline CDR1 is SGHVS and CDR2 FNYEAQ. The CDR3 reads CASSLATSGAYEQYF. In DNA, the CDR3 is TGTGCCAGCAGCTTAGCGACTAGCGGGGCCTACGAGCAGTACTTC.

This clonotype was seen a handful of times. The chain carries TRBV10-3 and TRBJ2-7; 8 bases are a match to TRBD1. Germline CDR1 is ENHRY and CDR2 is SYGVKD. Trimming took 8 bases from V and 7 from J; bases not matched to a gene: 16. The CDR3 is 15 residues long. CDR3 in DNA: TGTGCCATCCTTCCCCGACAGGGGAGTGTCCGGGAGCAGTACTTC. This translates into CAILPRQGSVREQYF.

V and J are TRBV20-1 and TRBJ1-2; 7 nucleotides match TRBD1. The CDR3 is 14 amino acids. After removal of 4 bases from V and 7 bases from J, the junction contained 12 bases not matched to a gene. Germline-derived CDR1 and CDR2 are DFQATT and SNEGSKA (reference sequence). In nucleotides, the CDR3 is TGCAGTGCTACCTCCGACAGGGAAAGAAGTGGCTACACCTTC. Its translation is CSATSDRERSGYTF.

This clonotype has a handful of counts. This chain connects TRBV4-3 to TRBJ2-5; D remains ambiguous. The germline V gene encodes CDR1 LGHNA and CDR2 YSLEER. The ends were cut back, 0 bases at V and 5 bases at J, with 13 bases in the middle. The CDR3 is made up of 15 amino acids. DNA for the CDR3: TGCGCCAGCAGCCAAGATCAGCGCCCGGAGGAGACCCAGTACTTC. Translated: CASSQDQRPEETQYF.

The rearrangement links TRBV4-1 to TRBJ1-5; tentatively, D is TRBD1 (6 bases). V lost 2 bases to trimming and J lost 1 base, with 12 bases between them. This CDR3 contains 16 residues. Germline V lookup: CDR1 MGHRA, CDR2 YSYEKL. This CDR3 reads CASSQRARGSNQPQHF. The CDR3 DNA follows: TGCGCCAGCAGCCAAAGGGCAAGGGGGAGCAATCAGCCCCAGCATTTT.

This clonotype occurred a few times. V usage is TRBV6-1 and J usage is TRBJ2-1, with TRBD1 as a possible D gene (5 bases). The V gene lost 1 base and the J gene lost 4 bases, with 20 bases spanning the gap. CDR1 MNHNS and CDR2 SASEGT come from the germline V gene. The CDR3 runs to 18 residues. CDR3 loop: CASSEVAGQGRLYNEQFF. The DNA for the CDR3 is TGTGCCAGCAGTGAAGTTGCCGGGCAGGGCCGTCTATACAATGAGCAGTTCTTC.

This clonotype was seen at least ten times. V gene TRBV11-2 combines with J gene TRBJ2-3; perhaps TRBD1 as D (5 bases). Trimming cost V 5 bases and J 6 bases, with 15 bases left between them. This CDR3 spans 14 amino acids. Germline V gene data show CDR1 as SGHAT and CDR2 as FQNNGV. CDR3: CASSIQVFLDTQYF. In DNA form, the CDR3 reads TGTGCCAGCAGCATACAGGTTTTTTTGGATACGCAGTATTTT.

This clonotype was seen more than once but under ten times. This rearrangement joins TRBV3-1 to TRBJ2-1; the D gene could be TRBD1 or TRBD2 (5 bases each). The CDR3 sequence is 16 residues long. V shed 3 bases and J shed 5 bases, with 17 bases lying between them. Germline CDR1 LGHDT, CDR2 YNNKEL (reference sequence). The CDR3 coding sequence is TGTGCCAGCAGCCAGGCGACCGGGACGAGAAACAATGAGCAGTTCTTC. Protein product: CASSQATGTRNNEQFF.

This clonotype was recorded many times. The chain combines TRBV11-1 with TRBJ2-1, with 9 bases lining up with TRBD2. The CDR3 has 16 residues. The V gene's germline CDR1 is SGHAT and CDR2 FQDESV (reference sequence). J was trimmed by 2 bases and V by 4 bases; bases with no gene match: 6. DNA for the CDR3: TGTGCCAGCAGCTCACTAGCGGGCGACGCCTACAATGAGCAGTTCTTC. Translating it yields CASSSLAGDAYNEQFF.

In this sample, this clonotype turned up many times. The CDR3 sequence: CASSFSGANVLTF. The CDR3 DNA reads as TGTGCCAGCAGCTTTTCTGGGGCCAACGTCCTGACTTTC. The rearrangement uses TRBV7-8 and TRBJ2-6; D gene unclear. V dropped 3 bases and J dropped 1 base, with 1 base sitting between them. The CDR3 length is 13 residues. The V gene's germline CDR1 is SGHVS and CDR2 FQNEAQ.

This clonotype came up a few times. This chain joins TRBV5-1 and TRBJ2-2; a weak D match, TRBD2 (6 bases). The V end was cut by 0 bases, the J end by 1 base, with 13 bases between. Germline V CDR1 and CDR2: SGHRS, YFSETQ. The CDR3 is made up of 17 amino acids. CDR3 amino acids: CASSLEPGGMNTGELFF. The CDR3 DNA follows: TGCGCCAGCAGCTTGGAACCGGGCGGGATGAACACCGGGGAGCTGTTTTTT.

The chain employs TRBV7-9 and TRBJ2-2; a possible D gene is TRBD2 (6 bases). V was clipped by 5 bases and J by 6 bases, with 13 bases between them. Germline CDR1 SEHNR, CDR2 FQNEAQ (reference sequence). The CDR3 extends over 14 amino acids. The CDR3 reads CASSPPGESGELFF. The CDR3 DNA is TGTGCCAGCAGCCCCCCGGGGGAGTCCGGGGAGCTGTTTTTT.

The genes are TRBV7-9 and TRBJ2-1, with TRBD2 matching 7 bases. V gave up 4 bases and J gave up 9 bases; unmatched junction bases: 12. CDR1 and CDR2 from the germline V gene are SEHNR and FQNEAQ (reference sequence). The CDR3 runs 15 residues. The CDR3 loop reads CASSSSTSPSSEQFF. In nucleotides, the CDR3 is TGTGCCAGCAGCTCCTCGACTAGCCCTTCGAGTGAGCAGTTCTTC.

The chain couples TRBV11-2 to TRBJ2-1; 10 positions agree with TRBD2. J was trimmed by 7 bases and V by 4 bases; bases with no gene match: 7. The CDR3 length is 15 residues. Germline lookup yields CDR1 SGHAT and CDR2 FQNNGV. CDR3 bases: TGTGCCAGCAGCTCCTACAGCGGGAGGGGGAATGAGCAGTTCTTC. It codes for CASSSYSGRGNEQFF.

There are a few counts of this clonotype. The chain recombines TRBV20-1 with TRBJ2-7; TRBD1 might be the D (5 bases). The germline gives CDR1 DFQATT, CDR2 SNEGSKA (reference sequence). V was shortened by 6 bases and J by 6 bases, with 21 bases between the two germline ends. The CDR3 length is 14 residues. The CDR3 loop reads CSASTGVSEIEQYF. CDR3 sequence (DNA): TGCAGTGCCTCTACAGGCGTGAGCGAGATCGAGCAGTACTTC.

This clonotype showed up many times. This chain links TRBV5-5 with TRBJ1-1; perhaps TRBD1 as D (6 bases). The CDR3 spans 14 residues. V was trimmed by 4 bases and J by 3 bases, leaving 13 bases between them. Per germline, CDR1 SGHKS and CDR2 YYEKEE (reference sequence). The CDR3 reads CASSLSRGDTEAFF. CDR3 DNA: TGTGCCAGCAGCCTTTCCAGGGGTGACACTGAAGCTTTCTTT.

This clonotype was observed at least ten times. The chain carries TRBV6-1 and TRBJ2-1; 10 nucleotides match TRBD2. V trimming: 7 bases; J trimming: 9 bases; junction bases outside the gene matches: 18. Germline CDR1 is MNHNS and CDR2 is SASEGT. CDR3 length equals 17 residues. As DNA, the CDR3 is TGTGCCAGCACCCCGGGGAGCGGGGGGGCTCAGTTCCGTGAGCAGTTCTTC. Translation gives CASTPGSGGAQFREQFF.